This paragraph reports one T cell receptor beta chain. These data are taken from a study of blood T cell repertoires in COVID-19. Libraries were prepared by immunoSEQ multiplex PCR; TCRdb keeps only in-frame clonotypes and omits some of them. The sample lists 200,000 to 250,000 clones; 82% were seen once. V lost 1 base and J lost 10, with 11 bases in between. This CDR3 has 12 residues. Per germline, CDR1 GTSNPN and CDR2 SVGIG (reference sequence). The TCR sequence derives from a woman aged 80 or over with COVID-19, enrolled during active disease. This rearrangement joins TRBV30 to TRBJ2-1; possibly TRBD1 for D (6 bases). Sequenced: peripheral blood. The CDR3 sequence: CAWSDRVIEQFF. The CDR3 region has the DNA TGTGCCTGGAGTGACAGGGTCATCGAGCAGTTCTTC.